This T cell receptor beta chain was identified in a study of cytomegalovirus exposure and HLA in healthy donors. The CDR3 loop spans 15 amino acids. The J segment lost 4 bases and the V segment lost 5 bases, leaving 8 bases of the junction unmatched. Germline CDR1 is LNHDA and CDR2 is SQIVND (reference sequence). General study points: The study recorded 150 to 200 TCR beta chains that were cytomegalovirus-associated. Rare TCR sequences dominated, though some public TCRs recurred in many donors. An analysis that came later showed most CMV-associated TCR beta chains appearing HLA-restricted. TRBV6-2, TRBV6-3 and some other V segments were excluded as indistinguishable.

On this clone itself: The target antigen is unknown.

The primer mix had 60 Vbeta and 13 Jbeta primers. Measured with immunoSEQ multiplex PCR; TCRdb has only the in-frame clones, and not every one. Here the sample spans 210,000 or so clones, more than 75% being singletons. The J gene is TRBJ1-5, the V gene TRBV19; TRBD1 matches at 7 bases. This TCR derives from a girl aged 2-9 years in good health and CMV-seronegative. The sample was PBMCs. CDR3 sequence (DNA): TGTGCCAGTAGTTCAGGACAGGTTCGAAATCAGCCCCAGCATTTT. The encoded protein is CASSSGQVRNQPQHF.